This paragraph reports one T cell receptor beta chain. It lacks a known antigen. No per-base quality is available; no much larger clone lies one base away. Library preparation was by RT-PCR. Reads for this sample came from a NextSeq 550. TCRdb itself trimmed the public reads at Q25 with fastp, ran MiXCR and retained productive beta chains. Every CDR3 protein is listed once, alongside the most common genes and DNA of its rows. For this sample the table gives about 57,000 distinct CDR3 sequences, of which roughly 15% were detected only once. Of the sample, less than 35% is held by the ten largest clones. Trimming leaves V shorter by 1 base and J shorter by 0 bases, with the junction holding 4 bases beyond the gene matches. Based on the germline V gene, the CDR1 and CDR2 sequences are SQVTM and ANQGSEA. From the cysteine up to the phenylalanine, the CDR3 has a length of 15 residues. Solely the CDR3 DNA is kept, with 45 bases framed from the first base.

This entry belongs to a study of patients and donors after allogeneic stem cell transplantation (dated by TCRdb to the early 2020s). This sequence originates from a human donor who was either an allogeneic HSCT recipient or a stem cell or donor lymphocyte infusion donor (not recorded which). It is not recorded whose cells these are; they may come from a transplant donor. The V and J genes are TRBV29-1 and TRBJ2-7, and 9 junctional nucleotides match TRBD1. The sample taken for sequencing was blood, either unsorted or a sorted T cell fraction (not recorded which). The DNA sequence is TGCAGCGTTGAAGTCCGGGACAGGGTCTCCTACGAGCAGTACTTC. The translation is CSVEVRDRVSYEQYF.